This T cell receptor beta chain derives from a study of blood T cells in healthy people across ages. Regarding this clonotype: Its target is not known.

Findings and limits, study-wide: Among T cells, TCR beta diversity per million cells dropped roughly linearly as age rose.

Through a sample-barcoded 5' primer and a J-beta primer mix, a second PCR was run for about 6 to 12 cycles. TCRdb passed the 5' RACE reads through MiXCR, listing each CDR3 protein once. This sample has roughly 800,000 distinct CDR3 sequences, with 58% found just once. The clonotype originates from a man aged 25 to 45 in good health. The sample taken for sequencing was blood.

The CDR3 region has the DNA TGTGCCAGCGAAATTAACAGGAACTATGGCTACACCTTC. Encoded protein: CASEINRNYGYTF. The rearrangement links TRBV5-6 to TRBJ1-2, with D possibly matching TRBD1 (5 bases). V was trimmed by 7 bases and J by 2 bases, leaving 12 bases between them. The CDR3 has 13 amino acids. Germline-derived CDR1 and CDR2 are SGHDT and YYEEEE.